This TCR beta chain was recovered during a study of beta chain features in type 1 diabetes. Isolated RNA was reverse transcribed in full, so expressed TCRB transcripts were sequenced. Only in-frame clones appear in the TCRdb table, and some are missing; sequencing was by immunoSEQ multiplex PCR. The data contain 450,000 or so clones, about 10% of them singletons. The study, taken as a whole, reports: For patients, the naive, central memory and Treg TCRB repertoires appeared more alike than for healthy donors. Lower insertion and higher deletion counts appeared at VDJ junctions in type 1 diabetes patients. Unsettled here was the matter of whether HLA type influences TCRB rearrangement.

This clone was observed a few times. As yet, its antigen is unknown. The CDR3 extends over 14 amino acids. V lost 11 bases, J lost 0 bases, and 11 bases lay in between. Germline V gives CDR1 SNHLY, CDR2 FYNNEI. The sequence derives from a woman in her late teens or twenties in good health. The rearrangement uses TRBV2 and TRBJ2-6; TRBD1 might be the D (5 bases). The sequencing sample was made of naive CD4+ T cells from blood. The CDR3 DNA follows: TGTGCCCGCGGCAGGGTCTCTGGGGCCAACGTCCTGACTTTC. Translation: CARGRVSGANVLTF.